This T cell receptor beta chain came from a study of vaccination effects on CD4 cells after COVID-19. Clones were read by immunoSEQ multiplex PCR, and TCRdb kept only the in-frame ones, dropping some. The sample has tens of thousands of clones, about 60% seen once; the top ten hold more than 13%. About this clone: The antigen remains unidentified.

Before sequencing took place, the ViraFEST assay used viral peptide pools to expand antigen-specific CD4+ T cells. The culture ran for around nine days before CD4+ T cells were isolated. Vaccine recipients had no previous SARS-CoV-2 infection; their nucleocapsid antibodies were negative. CDR1 WNHNN and CDR2 SYGVQD come from the germline V gene (reference sequence). V was trimmed by 3 bases and J by 6 bases, leaving 11 bases between them. This CDR3 comprises 14 residues. The genes are TRBV10-1 and TRBJ2-2; D might be TRBD1 (6 bases). The sequenced sample was CD4+ T cells from PBMCs cultured with HCoV-OC43 spike peptides, obtained before COVID-19 vaccination. This sample's subset: HCoV-OC43 spike overlapping peptide pool stimulation. This receptor was identified in a human donor who received a COVID-19 vaccine. This CDR3 is CASSESRTAGELFF. For the CDR3, the DNA is TGCGCCAGCAGTGAAAGTCGGACAGCCGGGGAGCTGTTTTTT.